A single TCR beta chain is shown here with its context. Its antigen is not identified. The data derive from a study of cytomegalovirus exposure and HLA in healthy donors. At the level of the study: An earlier analysis identified 120 million or so unique TCR beta sequences in about 179 million T cells.

V lost 2 bases and J 3 bases, leaving 7 bases between the germline ends. The length of the CDR3 is 13 residues. Germline V CDR1 and CDR2: SNHLY, FYNNEI. Study-wide findings and caveats: With later analysis, a missense DCLRE1C variant became linked to TCR beta V- and J-gene trimming. Fewer N-insertions (relative to the 666-donor mean) were reportedly seen in an Asian-associated ancestry cluster in a later analysis. An analysis was carried out at a later point. It showed that HLA-associated TCR beta chains were more clonally expanded than equally common non-associated chains.

60 Vbeta and 13 Jbeta primers were used in PCR. Measured with immunoSEQ multiplex PCR; TCRdb has only the in-frame clones, and not every one. The sample yields roughly 180,000 clones, around 80% seen once. The sequence derives from a man aged 18 to 29 in good health and CMV-seronegative. The chain is built from TRBV2 and TRBJ2-5; D is unclear. Sequencing input: PBMCs. CDR3 nucleotides: TGTGCCAGCAGTGAATCGGTAAAAGAGACCCAGTACTTC. The encoded protein is CASSESVKETQYF. The full variable domain, completed using reference TRBV2 and TRBJ2-5, is EPEVTQTPSHQVTQMGQEVILRCVPISNHLYFYWYRQILGQKVEFLVSFYNNEISEKSEIFDDQFSVERPDGSNFTLKIRSTKLEDSAMYFCASSESVKETQYFGPGTRLLVL.